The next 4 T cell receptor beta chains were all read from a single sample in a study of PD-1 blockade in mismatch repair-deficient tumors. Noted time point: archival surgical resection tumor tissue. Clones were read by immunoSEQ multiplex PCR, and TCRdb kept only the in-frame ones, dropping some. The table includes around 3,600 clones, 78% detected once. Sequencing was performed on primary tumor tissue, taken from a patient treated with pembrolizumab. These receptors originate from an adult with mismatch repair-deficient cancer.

The CDR3 here is CASPLTSGKTNEQFF. The CDR3 DNA sequence: TGTGCCAGCCCACTGACTAGCGGGAAAACAAATGAGCAGTTCTTC. This chain joins TRBV4-2 and TRBJ2-1, with 11 positions matching TRBD2. With 8 bases clipped from V and 7 bases from J, the junction kept 10 bases outside the gene matches. The CDR3 is 15 residues long. From germline, CDR1 is LGHNA and CDR2 YNFKEQ.

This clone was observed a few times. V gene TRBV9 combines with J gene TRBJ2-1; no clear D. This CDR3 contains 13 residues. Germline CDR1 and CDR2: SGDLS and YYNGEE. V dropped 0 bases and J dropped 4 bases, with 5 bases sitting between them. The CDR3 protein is CASSVAGYNEQFF. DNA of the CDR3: TGTGCCAGCAGCGTAGCGGGTTACAATGAGCAGTTCTTC.

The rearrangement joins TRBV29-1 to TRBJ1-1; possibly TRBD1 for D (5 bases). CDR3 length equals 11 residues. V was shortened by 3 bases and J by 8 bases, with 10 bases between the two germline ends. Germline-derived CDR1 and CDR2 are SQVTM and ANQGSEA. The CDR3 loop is CSVERNREAFF. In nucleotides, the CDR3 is TGCAGCGTTGAGAGGAACAGGGAAGCTTTCTTT.

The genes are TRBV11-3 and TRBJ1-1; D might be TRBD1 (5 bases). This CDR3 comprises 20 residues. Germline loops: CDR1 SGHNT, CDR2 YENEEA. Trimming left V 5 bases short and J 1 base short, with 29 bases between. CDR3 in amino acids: CASSPPLDSVSRLENTEAFF. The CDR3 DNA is TGTGCCAGCAGCCCACCTCTCGACAGCGTGTCAAGATTGGAGAACACTGAAGCTTTCTTT. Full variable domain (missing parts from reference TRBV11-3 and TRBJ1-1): EAGVVQSPRYKIIEKKQPVAFWCNPISGHNTLYWYLQNLGQGPELLIRYENEEAVDDSQLPKDRFSAERLKGVDSTLKIQPAELGDSAVYLCASSPPLDSVSRLENTEAFFGQGTRLTVV.